This T cell receptor beta chain comes out of a study of CD8 T cells in ankylosing spondylitis. This clonotype was detected ten times or more. Its antigen is undetermined. Study-wide points: Ankylosing spondylitis blood appeared to be characterized by a TCR beta motif of roughly eight highly homologous variants. Matched synovial fluid from ankylosing spondylitis patients was reported to be enriched for disease-linked clones.

The V segment lost 4 bases and the J segment 4 bases; nucleotides outside the gene matches: 6. The CDR3 runs to 15 residues. Germline CDR1 reads SGHRS; CDR2 reads YFSETQ. TCRdb used MiXCR to reprocess the 5' RACE reads, holding one entry per CDR3 protein. The sample includes 250,000 or so distinct CDR3 sequences, 10% of them seen just once. V gene TRBV5-1 combines with J gene TRBJ1-1, with 11 bases lining up with TRBD1. Sequences were obtained from blood, either unsorted or a sorted T cell fraction (not recorded which). This receptor was taken from a male donor with ankylosing spondylitis or in good health (not recorded which). CDR3 amino acids: CASSPGTGGRTEAFF. Here the CDR3 DNA reads TGCGCCAGCAGCCCCGGGACAGGGGGGCGCACTGAAGCTTTCTTT. The complete variable domain, with remaining parts taken from reference TRBV5-1 and TRBJ1-1, reads KAGVTQTPRYLIKTRGQQVTLSCSPISGHRSVSWYQQTPGQGLQFLFEYFSETQRNKGNFPGRFSGRQFSNSRSEMNVSTLELGDSALYLCASSPGTGGRTEAFFGQGTRLTVV.